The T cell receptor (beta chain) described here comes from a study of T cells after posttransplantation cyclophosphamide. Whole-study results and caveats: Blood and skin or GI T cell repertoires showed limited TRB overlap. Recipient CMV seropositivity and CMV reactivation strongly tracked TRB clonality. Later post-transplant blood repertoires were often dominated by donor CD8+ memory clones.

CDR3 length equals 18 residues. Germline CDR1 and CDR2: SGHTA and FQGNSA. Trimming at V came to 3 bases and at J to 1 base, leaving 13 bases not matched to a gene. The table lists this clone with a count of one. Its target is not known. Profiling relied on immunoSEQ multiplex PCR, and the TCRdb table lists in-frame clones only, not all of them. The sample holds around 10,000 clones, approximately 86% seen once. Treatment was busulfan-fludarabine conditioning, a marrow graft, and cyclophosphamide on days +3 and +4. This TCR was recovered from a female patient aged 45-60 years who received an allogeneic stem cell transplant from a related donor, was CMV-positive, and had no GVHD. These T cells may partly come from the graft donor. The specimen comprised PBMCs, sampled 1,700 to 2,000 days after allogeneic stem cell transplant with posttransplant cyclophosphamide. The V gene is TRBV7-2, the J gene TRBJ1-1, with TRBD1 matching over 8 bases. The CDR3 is CASSFNPGTGGGNTEAFF. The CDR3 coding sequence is TGTGCCAGCAGCTTTAACCCCGGGACAGGTGGGGGGAACACTGAAGCTTTCTTT.